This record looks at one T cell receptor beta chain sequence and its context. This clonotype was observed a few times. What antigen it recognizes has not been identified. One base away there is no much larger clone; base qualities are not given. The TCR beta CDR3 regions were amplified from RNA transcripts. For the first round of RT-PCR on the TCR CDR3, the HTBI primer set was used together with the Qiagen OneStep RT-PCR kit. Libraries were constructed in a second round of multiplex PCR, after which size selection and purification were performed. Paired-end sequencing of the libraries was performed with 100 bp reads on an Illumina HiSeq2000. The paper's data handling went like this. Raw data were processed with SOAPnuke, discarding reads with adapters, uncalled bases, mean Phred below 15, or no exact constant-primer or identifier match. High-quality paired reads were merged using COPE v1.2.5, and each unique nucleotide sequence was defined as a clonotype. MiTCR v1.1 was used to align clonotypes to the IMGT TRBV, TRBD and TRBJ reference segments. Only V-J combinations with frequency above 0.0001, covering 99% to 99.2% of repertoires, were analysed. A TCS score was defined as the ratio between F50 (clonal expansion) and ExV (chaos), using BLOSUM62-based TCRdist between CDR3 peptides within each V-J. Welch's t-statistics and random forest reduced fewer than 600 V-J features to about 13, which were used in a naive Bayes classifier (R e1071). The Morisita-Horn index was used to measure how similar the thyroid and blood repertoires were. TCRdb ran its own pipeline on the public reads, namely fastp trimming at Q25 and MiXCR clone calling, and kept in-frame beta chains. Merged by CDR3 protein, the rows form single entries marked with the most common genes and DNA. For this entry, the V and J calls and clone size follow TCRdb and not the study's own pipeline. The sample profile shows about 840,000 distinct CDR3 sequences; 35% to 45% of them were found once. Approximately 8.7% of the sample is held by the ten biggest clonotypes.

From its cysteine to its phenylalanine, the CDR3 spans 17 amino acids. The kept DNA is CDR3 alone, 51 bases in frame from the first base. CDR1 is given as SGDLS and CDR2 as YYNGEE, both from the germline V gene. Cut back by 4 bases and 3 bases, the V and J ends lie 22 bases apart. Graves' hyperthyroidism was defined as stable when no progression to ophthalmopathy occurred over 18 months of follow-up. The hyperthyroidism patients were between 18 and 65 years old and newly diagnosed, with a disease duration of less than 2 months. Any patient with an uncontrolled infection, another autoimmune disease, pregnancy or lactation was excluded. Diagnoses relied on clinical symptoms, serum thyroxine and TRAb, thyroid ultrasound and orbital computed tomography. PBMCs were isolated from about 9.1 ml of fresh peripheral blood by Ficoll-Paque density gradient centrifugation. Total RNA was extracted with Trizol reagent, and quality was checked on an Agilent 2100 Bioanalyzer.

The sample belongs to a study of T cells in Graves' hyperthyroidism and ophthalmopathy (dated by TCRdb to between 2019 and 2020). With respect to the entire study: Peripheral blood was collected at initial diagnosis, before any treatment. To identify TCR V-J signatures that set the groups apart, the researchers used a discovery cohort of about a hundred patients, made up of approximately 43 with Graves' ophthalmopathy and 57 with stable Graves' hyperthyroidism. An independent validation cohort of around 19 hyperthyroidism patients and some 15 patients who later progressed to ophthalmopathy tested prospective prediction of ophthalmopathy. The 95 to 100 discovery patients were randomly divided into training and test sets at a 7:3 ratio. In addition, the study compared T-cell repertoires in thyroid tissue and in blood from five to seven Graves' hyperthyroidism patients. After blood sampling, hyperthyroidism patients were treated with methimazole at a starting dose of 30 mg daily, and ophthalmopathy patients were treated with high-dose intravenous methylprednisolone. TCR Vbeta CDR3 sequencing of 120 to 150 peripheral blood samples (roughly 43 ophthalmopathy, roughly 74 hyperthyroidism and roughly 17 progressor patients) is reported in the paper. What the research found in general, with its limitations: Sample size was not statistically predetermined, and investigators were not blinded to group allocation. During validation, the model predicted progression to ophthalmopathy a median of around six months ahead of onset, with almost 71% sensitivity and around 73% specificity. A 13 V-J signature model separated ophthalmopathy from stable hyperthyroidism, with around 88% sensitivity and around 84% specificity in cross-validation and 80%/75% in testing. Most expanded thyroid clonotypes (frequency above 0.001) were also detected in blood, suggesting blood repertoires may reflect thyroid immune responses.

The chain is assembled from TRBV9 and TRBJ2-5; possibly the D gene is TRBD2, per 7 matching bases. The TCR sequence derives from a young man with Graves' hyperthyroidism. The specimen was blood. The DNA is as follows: TGTGCCAGCAGCATCGCCTTGGGTAGGGGGGGAGAAGAGACCCAGTACTTC. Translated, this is CASSIALGRGGEETQYF.